This T cell receptor (beta chain) is drawn from a study of blood T cells in healthy people across ages. The authors isolated at least 6.5 million PBMCs per sample. There are a few counts of this clonotype. Germline CDR1 is MNHEY and CDR2 is SVGAGI. This CDR3 region has 15 residues. The V and J ends lost 5 bases and 0 bases respectively, with 13 bases between them. Using a J-beta primer mix together with a sample-barcoded 5' primer, a second PCR was run for roughly 6 to 12 cycles. Via MiXCR, TCRdb re-called the 5' RACE reads, giving one row per CDR3 protein. This sample has 700,000 or so distinct CDR3 sequences, with approximately 40% found just once.

The chain combines TRBV6-5 with TRBJ1-1; D is undetermined. The source material was blood. The receptor comes from a man older than 75 in good health. The CDR3, as DNA: TGTGCCAGCAGTCCCCTAACCGGCATGAACACTGAAGCTTTCTTT. Translated, it gives CASSPLTGMNTEAFF.